This T cell receptor beta chain was recorded in a study of T cell responses to AZD1222 COVID-19 vaccine. Study-level findings and limits: Spike as a whole was targeted by vaccine-associated CD4 TCRs, dominant at 160-218 and 743-854. Rises in breadth and depth of Spike-specific TCRs came after two AZD1222 doses. Donors were largely white British and mainly female; clonal diversity was possibly underestimated.

With 2 bases clipped from V and 8 bases from J, the junction kept 15 bases outside the gene matches. The V gene's germline CDR1 is SGHRS and CDR2 YFSETQ. This CDR3 has 16 amino acids. The data were produced by immunoSEQ multiplex PCR, yet TCRdb's version contains in-frame clones alone and is incomplete. Of around 140,000 clones listed, 89% were seen once; the top ten hold about 6%. As for this clone: The antigen is not known.

The V and J genes are TRBV5-1 and TRBJ1-2; 7 bases agree with TRBD1. The source material was peripheral blood, sampled on day 0 of AZD1222 vaccination. This receptor was taken from an adult in good health. The CDR3: CASSLYTGAREAGYTF. As DNA, the CDR3 is TGCGCCAGCAGCTTATATACAGGGGCACGTGAGGCCGGCTACACCTTC.